One and the same sample provided the 23 T cell receptor beta chains below, sequenced in a study of shared clonotypes between healthy human individuals. Sequencing was performed with immunoSEQ multiplex PCR; in TCRdb, only in-frame clones are kept and a portion is missing. The sample includes roughly 2.1 million clones, about 93% of them seen just once. Naive CD8 cells were CD45RO-negative, positively selected for CCR7, excluding terminally differentiated effector memory CD45RA+ cells. The sequenced sample was naive CD8+ T cells from PBMCs. The receptors come from a man younger than 35 in good health. Some clones in this sample may be carry-over from other donors' samples.

About this clone: The sample holds other DNA sequences that translate to the same CDR3. CDR3 nucleotides: TGTGCCAGCAGTTTATCAGGGGGCGCTGGGGCCAACGTCCTGACTTTC. Residues: CASSLSGGAGANVLTF. The rearrangement uses TRBV27 and TRBJ2-6, with TRBD1 matching 7 bases. CDR3 length: 16 residues. V shed 0 bases, J shed 2 bases, and the junction held 1 base outside the gene matches. From germline, CDR1 is MNHEY and CDR2 SMNVEV (reference sequence).

In this sample, this clone turned up a few times. The chain couples TRBV16 to TRBJ2-1; perhaps TRBD2 as D (5 bases). Germline loops: CDR1 KGHSY, CDR2 FQNENV. V lost 4 bases, J lost 2 bases, and 15 bases lay in between. This CDR3 spans 16 amino acids. The CDR3 coding sequence is TGTGCCAGCAGCCCGCCGCCCGGGGAACCCTACAATGAGCAGTTCTTC. Translating gives CASSPPPGEPYNEQFF.

The V gene is TRBV23-1, the J gene TRBJ1-3, with D tentatively TRBD1 (6 bases). TRBV23-1 is treated as an ORF (open reading frame) with a function not yet certain. The CDR3 totals 16 residues. V lost 2 bases and J 4 bases, leaving 15 bases between the germline ends. The CDR3 here is CASSQAAQGIGNTIYF. CDR3 bases: TGCGCCAGCAGTCAAGCCGCGCAGGGGATCGGAAACACCATATATTTT.

The chain links TRBV7-2 to TRBJ2-7; the D is unclear. This CDR3 is built from 16 residues. Trimming left V 1 base short and J 5 bases short, with 18 bases between. Germline CDR1 reads SGHTA; CDR2 reads FQGNSA. As DNA, the CDR3 is TGTGCCAGCAGCTTAGGGGAAGTGTGGGGAAGCGACGAGCAGTACTTC. It specifies CASSLGEVWGSDEQYF.

The CDR3 protein is CASRAGTLGPQHF. The CDR3 region has the DNA TGTGCCAGCAGGGCCGGGACCTTAGGGCCCCAGCATTTT. The chain links TRBV2 to TRBJ1-5; possibly TRBD1 for D (5 bases). Germline CDR1 and CDR2: SNHLY and FYNNEI. The CDR3 has 13 residues. Trimming shortened V by 6 bases and J by 9 bases, and 15 bases separated the two germline ends.

Relative to its sample, this clone is medium-sized. Relative to the germline gene, one junction end is altered; a read error may explain this. The chain combines TRBV2 with TRBJ2-5, with D perhaps matching TRBD1 or TRBD2 (5 bases each). The CDR3 has 11 residues. From germline, CDR1 is SNHLY and CDR2 FYNNEI. The CDR3 loop reads CASSAERGVDF. CDR3 nucleotide sequence: TGTGCCAGCAGTGCGGAAAGAGGGGTGGACTTC.

The V gene is TRBV9, the J gene TRBJ2-1; D may match TRBD1 or TRBD2 (6 bases each). Between the trimmed V and J ends, which lost 3 bases and 9 bases, there was a span of 25 bases. Germline CDR1 is SGDLS and CDR2 is YYNGEE. The CDR3 is made up of 17 amino acids. CDR3 region: CASSEGGYGQVLGEQFF. The CDR3 DNA reads TGTGCCAGCAGCGAAGGGGGGTACGGGCAGGTACTGGGTGAGCAGTTCTTC.

V usage is TRBV5-6 and J usage is TRBJ2-7, with 11 bases identical to TRBD1. Per the germline V gene, CDR1 is SGHDT and CDR2 is YYEEEE. This CDR3 has 14 amino acids. J was trimmed by 5 bases and V by 4 bases; bases with no gene match: 5. CDR3 sequence reads: CASSLGQGAHEQYF. The CDR3 DNA is TGTGCCAGCAGCCTTGGACAGGGGGCCCACGAGCAGTACTTC.

This chain connects TRBV11-2 to TRBJ2-1, with 9 bases that match TRBD1. CDR1 SGHAT and CDR2 FQNNGV come from the germline V gene. The trim removed 5 bases at V and 5 bases at J, leaving 4 bases unmatched. The CDR3 is made up of 14 amino acids. The CDR3, as DNA: TGTGCCAGCAGCCCCTGGACAGGGGACAATGAGCAGTTCTTC. It yields the protein CASSPWTGDNEQFF. Variable domain in full (rest from reference TRBV11-2 and TRBJ2-1): EAGVAQSPRYKIIEKRQSVAFWCNPISGHATLYWYQQILGQGPKLLIQFQNNGVVDDSQLPKDRFSAERLKGVDSTLKIQPAKLEDSAVYLCASSPWTGDNEQFFGPGTRLTVL.

V usage is TRBV11-1 and J usage is TRBJ2-7; 10 positions match TRBD1. V lost 3 bases, J lost 5 bases, and 7 bases stayed unmatched. The CDR3 totals 15 residues. CDR1 is SGHAT, CDR2 FQDESV, per germline (reference sequence). CDR3 DNA sequence: TGTGCCAGCAGCTTTTACCGGGACAGGGGTGACGAGCAGTACTTC. Protein: CASSFYRDRGDEQYF.

This chain joins TRBV29-1 and TRBJ2-5, with 8 bases aligning to TRBD1. Germline trimming cut 3 bases from V and 0 bases from J; bases unmatched to any gene: 3. Germline V lookup: CDR1 SQVTM, CDR2 ANQGSEA. This CDR3 has 14 amino acids. CDR3 protein: CSVEYRGYQETQYF. The DNA for the CDR3 is TGCAGCGTTGAGTACAGGGGGTACCAAGAGACCCAGTACTTC.

The CDR3 spells CASILGHSSYNEQFF. In nucleotides, the CDR3 is TGTGCCAGCATCCTGGGACACAGCTCCTACAATGAGCAGTTCTTC. The rearrangement links TRBV6-1 to TRBJ2-1; TRBD1 is a possible D gene (6 bases). Germline V CDR1 and CDR2: MNHNS, SASEGT. V dropped 7 bases and J dropped 0 bases, with 13 bases sitting between them. This CDR3 region has 15 residues.

The chain couples TRBV15 to TRBJ1-5; D unclear. The CDR3 is 16 residues long. V was trimmed by 1 base and J by 1 base, leaving 11 bases between them. CDR1 LNHNV and CDR2 YYDKDF come from the germline V gene (reference sequence). The chain's CDR3 is CATSRGLEGSNQPQHF. In DNA, the CDR3 is TGTGCCACCAGCAGAGGACTGGAGGGAAGCAATCAGCCCCAGCATTTT.

The gene calls are TRBV4-1 and TRBJ2-7, with D perhaps TRBD1 or TRBD2 (5 bases each). Trimming stripped 1 base from V and 2 bases from J, with 12 bases between. Germline CDR1 reads MGHRA; CDR2 reads YSYEKL. The CDR3 covers 15 residues. The CDR3, as DNA: TGCGCCAGCAGCCAAGGCCGGCAGGGACCCTACGAGCAGTACTTC. It yields the protein CASSQGRQGPYEQYF.

V is TRBV19 and J is TRBJ1-1; 10 bases line up with TRBD1. Germline-derived CDR1 and CDR2 are LNHDA and SQIVND (reference sequence). There are 16 residues in the CDR3. V lost 5 bases, J lost 0 bases, and 6 bases stayed unmatched. CDR3 residues: CASSSRTGGVNTEAFF. The CDR3 DNA follows: TGTGCCAGTAGTTCCCGGACAGGGGGAGTGAACACTGAAGCTTTCTTT.

This chain links TRBV28 with TRBJ1-5; D is unresolved. Deletions cut 7 bases from V and 4 bases from J, with 14 bases between. CDR1 is MDHEN and CDR2 is SYDVKM in the germline V gene. The CDR3 is 14 amino acids. In DNA, the CDR3 is TGTGCCAGCAATCCGCCGGTAGCTAATCAGCCCCAGCATTTT. Protein: CASNPPVANQPQHF.

The chain couples TRBV28 to TRBJ1-5, with TRBD1 matching 7 bases. This CDR3 spans 17 amino acids. Trimming cost V 7 bases and J 3 bases; bases outside gene matches: 15. Germline lookup yields CDR1 MDHEN and CDR2 SYDVKM. DNA for the CDR3: TGTGCCAGCACTTACCACCAAGGGGGCGAGGACAATCAGCCCCAGCATTTT. Residues: CASTYHQGGEDNQPQHF. Variable domain in full (rest from reference TRBV28 and TRBJ1-5): DVKVTQSSRYLVKRTGEKVFLECVQDMDHENMFWYRQDPGLGLRLIYFSYDVKMKEKGDIPEGYSVSREKKERFSLILESASTNQTSMYLCASTYHQGGEDNQPQHFGDGTRLSIL.

This chain links TRBV10-3 with TRBJ2-4; either TRBD1 or TRBD2 may supply D (5 bases each). With 3 bases removed from V and 8 bases from J, the gap between germline ends came to 32 bases. Germline V gene sequence: CDR1 ENHRY, CDR2 SYGVKD. The CDR3 sequence is 20 residues long. CDR3 sequence reads: CAISDPQQGRNHPLGDIQYF. The CDR3 coding sequence is TGTGCCATCAGTGACCCTCAGCAGGGCCGAAATCACCCCCTGGGGGACATTCAGTACTTC.

Notes on this clone: The sample holds other DNA sequences that translate to the same CDR3. The chain is built from TRBV29-1 and TRBJ2-7; no reliable D call. Germline V gene lookup returns CDR1 SQVTM and CDR2 ANQGSEA. V dropped 6 bases and J dropped 3 bases, with 9 bases sitting between them. The CDR3 contains 11 residues. The CDR3 here is CSVTGGYEQYF. CDR3 in DNA: TGCAGCGTAACGGGCGGCTACGAGCAGTACTTC.

Of note for this clone: Other nucleotide sequences in the sample specify the same CDR3. The chain employs TRBV9 and TRBJ1-3; D is ambiguous. The CDR3 extends over 15 amino acids. Germline lookup yields CDR1 SGDLS and CDR2 YYNGEE. V lost 2 bases and J 0 bases, leaving 9 bases between the germline ends. The CDR3 sequence is CASSVGVSSGNTIYF. In nucleotides, the CDR3 is TGTGCCAGCAGCGTCGGTGTGAGCTCTGGAAACACCATATATTTT.

V is TRBV12-5 and J is TRBJ2-3; TRBD1 agrees at 12 bases. The CDR3 has 15 residues. Germline values: CDR1 LGHNT, CDR2 FRNRAP. V shed 5 bases, J shed 5 bases, and the junction held 5 bases outside the gene matches. The CDR3 region has the DNA TGTGCTAGTGGTCGGGGGGACAGGGGGCAAGATACGCAGTATTTT. It specifies CASGRGDRGQDTQYF.

This clone has just one count. V is TRBV7-9 and J is TRBJ2-7; tentatively, D is TRBD1 or TRBD2 (5 bases each). Germline-derived CDR1 and CDR2 are SEHNR and FQNEAQ (reference sequence). The ends were cut back, 5 bases at V and 2 bases at J, with 16 bases in the middle. The CDR3 length is 15 residues. The CDR3 DNA sequence: TGTGCCAGCAGCGCCGCCGGGACCTTCACCTACGAGCAGTACTTC. It translates to CASSAAGTFTYEQYF.

The chain recombines TRBV29-1 with TRBJ2-3; D perhaps matches TRBD2 (6 bases). Trimming removed 4 bases from V and 0 bases from J, with 8 bases in between. This CDR3 contains 13 residues. Germline V gives CDR1 SQVTM, CDR2 ANQGSEA. The CDR3 DNA is TGCAGCGTTGTAGCGGATAGCACAGATACGCAGTATTTT. Its translation is CSVVADSTDTQYF.